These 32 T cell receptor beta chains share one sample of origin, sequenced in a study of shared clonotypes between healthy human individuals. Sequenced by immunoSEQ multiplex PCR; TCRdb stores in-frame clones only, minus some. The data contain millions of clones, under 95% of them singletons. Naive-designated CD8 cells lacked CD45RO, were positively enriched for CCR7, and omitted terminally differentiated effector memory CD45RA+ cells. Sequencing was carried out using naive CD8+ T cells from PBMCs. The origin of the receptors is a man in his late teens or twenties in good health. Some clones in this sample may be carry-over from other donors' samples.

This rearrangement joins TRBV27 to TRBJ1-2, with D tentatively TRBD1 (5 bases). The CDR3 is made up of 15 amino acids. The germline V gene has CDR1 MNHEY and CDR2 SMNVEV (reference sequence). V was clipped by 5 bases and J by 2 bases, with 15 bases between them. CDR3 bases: TGTGCCAGCAGTCCAGGTTGGGAGGGGAACTATGGCTACACCTTC. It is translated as CASSPGWEGNYGYTF.

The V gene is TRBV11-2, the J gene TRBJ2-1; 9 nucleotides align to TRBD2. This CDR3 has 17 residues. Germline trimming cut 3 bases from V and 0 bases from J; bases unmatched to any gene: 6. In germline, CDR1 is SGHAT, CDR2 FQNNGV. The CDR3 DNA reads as TGTGCCAGCAGCTTTGCCCAGCGGGAGGCCTCCTACAATGAGCAGTTCTTC. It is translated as CASSFAQREASYNEQFF.

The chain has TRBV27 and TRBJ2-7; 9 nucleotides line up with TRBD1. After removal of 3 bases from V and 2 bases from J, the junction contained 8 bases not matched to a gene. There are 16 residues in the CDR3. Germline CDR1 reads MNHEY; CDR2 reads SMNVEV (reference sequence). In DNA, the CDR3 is TGTGCCAGCAGTTTGACGTCCGGGACAGGGCCCTACGAGCAGTACTTC. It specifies CASSLTSGTGPYEQYF.

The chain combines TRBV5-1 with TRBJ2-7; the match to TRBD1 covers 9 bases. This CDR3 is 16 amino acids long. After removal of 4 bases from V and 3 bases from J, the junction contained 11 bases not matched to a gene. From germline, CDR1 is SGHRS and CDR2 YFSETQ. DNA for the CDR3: TGCGCCAGCAGCCTCCACCCGGGACAGGGCGGCTACGAGCAGTACTTC. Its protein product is CASSLHPGQGGYEQYF.

The CDR3: CASSYGDTSSYEQYF. In DNA, the CDR3 is TGTGCCAGCAGTTATGGTGATACGAGCTCCTACGAGCAGTACTTC. The rearrangement joins TRBV6-5 to TRBJ2-7; no clear D. Germline-derived CDR1 and CDR2 are MNHEY and SVGAGI. V was pared by 3 bases and J by 0 bases, with 12 bases between. The length of the CDR3 is 15 residues.

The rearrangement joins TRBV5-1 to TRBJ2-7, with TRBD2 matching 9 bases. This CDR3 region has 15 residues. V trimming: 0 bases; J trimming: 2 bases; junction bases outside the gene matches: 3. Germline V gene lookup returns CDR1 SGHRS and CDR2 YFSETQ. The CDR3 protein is CASSLALAGTYEQYF. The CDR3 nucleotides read TGCGCCAGCAGCTTGGCTCTAGCGGGAACCTACGAGCAGTACTTC.

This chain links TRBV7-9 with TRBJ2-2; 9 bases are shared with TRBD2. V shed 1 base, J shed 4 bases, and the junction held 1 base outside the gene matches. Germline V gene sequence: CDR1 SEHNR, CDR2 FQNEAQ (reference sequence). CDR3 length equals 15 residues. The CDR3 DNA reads TGTGCCAGCAGCTTAGTACTAGCGGGCACCGGGGAGCTGTTTTTT. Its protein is CASSLVLAGTGELFF.

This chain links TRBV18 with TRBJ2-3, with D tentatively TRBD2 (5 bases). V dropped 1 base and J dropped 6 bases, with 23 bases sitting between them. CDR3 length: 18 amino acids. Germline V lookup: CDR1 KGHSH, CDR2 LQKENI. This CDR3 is CASSPRYLDSREQDTQYF. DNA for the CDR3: TGTGCCAGCTCACCACGCTACTTGGACTCACGAGAACAGGATACGCAGTATTTT.

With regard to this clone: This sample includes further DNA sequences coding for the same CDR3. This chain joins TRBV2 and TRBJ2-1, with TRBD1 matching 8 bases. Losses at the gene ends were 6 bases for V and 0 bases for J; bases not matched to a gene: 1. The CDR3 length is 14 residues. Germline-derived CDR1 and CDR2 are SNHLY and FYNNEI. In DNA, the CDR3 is TGTGCCAGCAGGGACAGGGACTCCTACAATGAGCAGTTCTTC. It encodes CASRDRDSYNEQFF.

CDR3 protein: CASSPRQGPDTQYF. The CDR3 DNA sequence: TGCGCCAGCAGTCCAAGACAGGGCCCAGATACGCAGTATTTT. The chain combines TRBV4-1 with TRBJ2-3; 7 bases line up with TRBD1. CDR3 length: 14 residues. The V segment lost 6 bases and the J segment 4 bases; nucleotides outside the gene matches: 7. Germline assignment: CDR1 MGHRA and CDR2 YSYEKL.

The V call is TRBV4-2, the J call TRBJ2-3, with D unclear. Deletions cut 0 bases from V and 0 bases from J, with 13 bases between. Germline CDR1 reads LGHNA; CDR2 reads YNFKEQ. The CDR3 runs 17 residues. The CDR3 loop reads CASSQEFGLQSTDTQYF. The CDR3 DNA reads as TGTGCCAGCAGCCAAGAGTTCGGGCTGCAGAGCACAGATACGCAGTATTTT.

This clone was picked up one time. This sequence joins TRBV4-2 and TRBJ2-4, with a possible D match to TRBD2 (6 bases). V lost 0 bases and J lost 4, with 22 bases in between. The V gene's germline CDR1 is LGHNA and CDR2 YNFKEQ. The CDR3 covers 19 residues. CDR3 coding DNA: TGTGCCAGCAGCCAAGAGGTCATAAGCGGGTTGTTGAGGAAAAACATTCAGTACTTC. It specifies CASSQEVISGLLRKNIQYF.

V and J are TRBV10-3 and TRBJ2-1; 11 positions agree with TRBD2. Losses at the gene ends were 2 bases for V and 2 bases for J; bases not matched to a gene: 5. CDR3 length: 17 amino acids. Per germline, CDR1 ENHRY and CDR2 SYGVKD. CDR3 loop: CAISEVRTSGPYNEQFF. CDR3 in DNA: TGTGCCATCAGTGAGGTACGGACTAGCGGGCCCTACAATGAGCAGTTCTTC.

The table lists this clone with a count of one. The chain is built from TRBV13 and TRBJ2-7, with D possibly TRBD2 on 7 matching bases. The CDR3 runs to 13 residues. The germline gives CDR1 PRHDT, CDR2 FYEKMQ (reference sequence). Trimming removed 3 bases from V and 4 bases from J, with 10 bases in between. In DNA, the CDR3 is TGTGCCAGCAGCTTTCGGGGGGCGTACGAGCAGTACTTC. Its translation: CASSFRGAYEQYF.

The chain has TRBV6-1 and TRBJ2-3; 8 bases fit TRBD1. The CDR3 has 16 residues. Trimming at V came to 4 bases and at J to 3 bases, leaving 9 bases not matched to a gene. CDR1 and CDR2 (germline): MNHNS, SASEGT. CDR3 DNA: TGTGCCAGCAGTGCCTTATCAGGGGGCGCAACAGATACGCAGTATTTT. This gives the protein CASSALSGGATDTQYF.

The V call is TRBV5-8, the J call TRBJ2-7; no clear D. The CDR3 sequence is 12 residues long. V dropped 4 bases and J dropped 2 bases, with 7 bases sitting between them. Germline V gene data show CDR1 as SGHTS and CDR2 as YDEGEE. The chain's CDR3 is CASSQGTYEQYF. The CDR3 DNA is TGTGCCAGCAGCCAAGGGACCTACGAGCAGTACTTC.

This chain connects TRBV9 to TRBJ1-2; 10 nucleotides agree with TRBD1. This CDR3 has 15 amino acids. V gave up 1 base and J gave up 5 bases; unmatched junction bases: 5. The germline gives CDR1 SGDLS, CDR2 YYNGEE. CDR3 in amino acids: CASSVRDRGPYGYTF. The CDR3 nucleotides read TGTGCCAGCAGCGTAAGGGACAGGGGTCCTTATGGCTACACCTTC.

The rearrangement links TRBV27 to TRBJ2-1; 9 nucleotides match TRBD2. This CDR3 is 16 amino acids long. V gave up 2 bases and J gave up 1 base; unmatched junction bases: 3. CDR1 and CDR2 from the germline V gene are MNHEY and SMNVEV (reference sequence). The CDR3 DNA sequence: TGTGCCAGCAGTTTAGCTAGCGGGACGTCCTACAATGAGCAGTTCTTC. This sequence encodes CASSLASGTSYNEQFF.

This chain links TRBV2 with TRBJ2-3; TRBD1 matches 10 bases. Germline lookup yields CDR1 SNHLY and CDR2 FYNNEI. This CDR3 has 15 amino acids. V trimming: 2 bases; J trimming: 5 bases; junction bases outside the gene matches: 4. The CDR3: CASSERGTGVDTQYF. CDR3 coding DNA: TGTGCCAGCAGTGAAAGGGGGACAGGGGTAGATACGCAGTATTTT.

CDR3 protein: CASSVGQGRREQYF. CDR3 nucleotides: TGTGCCAGCAGCGTAGGGCAGGGGAGAAGGGAGCAGTACTTC. The chain is built from TRBV9 and TRBJ2-7; perhaps TRBD1 as D (6 bases). The CDR3 loop spans 14 amino acids. Germline V gene data show CDR1 as SGDLS and CDR2 as YYNGEE. V shed 0 bases and J shed 7 bases, with 14 bases lying between them.

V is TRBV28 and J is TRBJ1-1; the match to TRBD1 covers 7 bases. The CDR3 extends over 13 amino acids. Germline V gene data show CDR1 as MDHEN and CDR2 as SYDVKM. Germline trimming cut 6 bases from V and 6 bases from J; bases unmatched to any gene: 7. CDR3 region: CASRPTGWSEAFF. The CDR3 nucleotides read TGTGCCAGCAGGCCGACAGGGTGGTCTGAAGCTTTCTTT.

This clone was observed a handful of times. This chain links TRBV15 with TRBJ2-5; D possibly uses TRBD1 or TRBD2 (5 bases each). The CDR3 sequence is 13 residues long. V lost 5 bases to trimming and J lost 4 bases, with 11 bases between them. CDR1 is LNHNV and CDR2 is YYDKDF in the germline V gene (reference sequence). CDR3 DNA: TGTGCCACCAGCGATGGGGGTCGAGAGACCCAGTACTTC. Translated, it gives CATSDGGRETQYF.

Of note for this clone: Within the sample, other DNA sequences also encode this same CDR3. As DNA, the CDR3 is TGTGCCAGCAGCGGACGGGATTACGAGCAGTACTTC. It is translated as CASSGRDYEQYF. The chain couples TRBV9 to TRBJ2-7; D perhaps matches TRBD2 (5 bases). The V end lost 3 bases, the J end lost 4 bases, and 8 bases lay between the germline ends. Germline V gives CDR1 SGDLS, CDR2 YYNGEE. The length of the CDR3 is 12 residues.

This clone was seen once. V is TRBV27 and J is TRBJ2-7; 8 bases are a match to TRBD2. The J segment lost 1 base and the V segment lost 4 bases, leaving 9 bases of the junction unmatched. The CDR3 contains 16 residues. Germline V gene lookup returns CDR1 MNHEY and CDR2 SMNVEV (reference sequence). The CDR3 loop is CASSSQSGSSSYEQYF. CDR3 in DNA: TGTGCCAGCAGTTCACAGAGCGGGAGTTCGTCCTACGAGCAGTACTTC.

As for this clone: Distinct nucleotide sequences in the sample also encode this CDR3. CDR3 sequence: CASSLDRGYEQYF. CDR3 nucleotide sequence: TGCGCCAGCAGCTTGGACAGGGGATACGAGCAGTACTTC. J is TRBJ2-7 and V is TRBV5-1; 7 positions agree with TRBD1. The germline CDR1 and CDR2 sequences are SGHRS and YFSETQ. CDR3 length: 13 residues. V gave up 0 bases and J gave up 4 bases; unmatched junction bases: 1.

The CDR3 region has the DNA TGTGCCAGCAGCATAGGGGGAAGCAATCAGCCCCAGCATTTT. Its protein product is CASSIGGSNQPQHF. This chain uses TRBV7-9 with TRBJ1-5; the D gene is possibly TRBD1 (6 bases). The CDR3 consists of 14 residues. Germline CDR1 reads SEHNR; CDR2 reads FQNEAQ (reference sequence). The V and J ends lost 5 bases and 1 base respectively, with 9 bases between them.

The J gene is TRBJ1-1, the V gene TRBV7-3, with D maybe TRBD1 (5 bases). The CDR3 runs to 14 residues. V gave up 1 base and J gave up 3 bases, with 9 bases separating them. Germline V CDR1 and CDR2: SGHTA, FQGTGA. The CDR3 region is CASSLRGSYTEAFF. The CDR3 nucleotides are TGTGCCAGCAGCTTAAGGGGGAGTTACACTGAAGCTTTCTTT.

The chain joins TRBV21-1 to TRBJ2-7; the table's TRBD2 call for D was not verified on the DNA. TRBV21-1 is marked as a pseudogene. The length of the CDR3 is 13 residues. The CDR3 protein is CASSRTRGYEQYF. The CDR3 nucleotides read TGTGCCAGCAGCAGGACTAGGGGATACGAGCAGTACTTC.

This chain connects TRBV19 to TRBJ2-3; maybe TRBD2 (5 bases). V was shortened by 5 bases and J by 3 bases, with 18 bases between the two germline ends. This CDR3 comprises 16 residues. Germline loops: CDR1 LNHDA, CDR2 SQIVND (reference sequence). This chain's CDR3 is CASSVRGLQATDTQYF. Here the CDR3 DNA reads TGTGCCAGTAGTGTAAGAGGACTTCAGGCAACAGATACGCAGTATTTT.

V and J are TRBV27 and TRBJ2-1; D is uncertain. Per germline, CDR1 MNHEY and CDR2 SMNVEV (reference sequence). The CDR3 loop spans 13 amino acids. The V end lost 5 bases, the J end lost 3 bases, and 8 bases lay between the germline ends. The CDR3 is CASSPGDYNEQFF. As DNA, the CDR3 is TGTGCCAGCAGTCCCGGAGACTACAATGAGCAGTTCTTC.

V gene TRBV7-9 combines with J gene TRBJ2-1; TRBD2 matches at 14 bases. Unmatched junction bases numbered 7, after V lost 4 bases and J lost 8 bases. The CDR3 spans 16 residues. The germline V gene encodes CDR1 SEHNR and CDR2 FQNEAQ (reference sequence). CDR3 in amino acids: CASSSGTSGSKDEQFF. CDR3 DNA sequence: TGTGCCAGCAGCTCAGGGACTAGCGGGAGTAAGGATGAGCAGTTCTTC.

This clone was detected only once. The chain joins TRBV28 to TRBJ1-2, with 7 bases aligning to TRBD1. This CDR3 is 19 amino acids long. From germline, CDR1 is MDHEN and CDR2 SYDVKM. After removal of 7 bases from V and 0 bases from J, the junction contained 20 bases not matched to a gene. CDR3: CASTSITGNRGEANYGYTF. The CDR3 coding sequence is TGTGCCAGCACCTCGATAACGGGAAACAGGGGCGAAGCTAACTATGGCTACACCTTC.